The 29 T cell receptor beta chains presented below share a single source sample, sequenced in a study of response to subunit inactivated influenza vaccine. TCRdb re-called the RT-PCR reads with MiXCR, one entry per CDR3 protein. Found here are roughly 500,000 distinct CDR3 sequences, roughly 23% of them singletons; the top ten hold under 2.5%. Source: CD4+ T cells sorted from PBMCs, taken more than 4 days after vaccination. The receptors originated from a man aged 50-60 years who received an inactivated influenza vaccine.

The table lists this clonotype with a few counts. The gene calls are TRBV10-3 and TRBJ2-7, with 14 bases fitting TRBD2. Trimming at V came to 4 bases and at J to 3 bases, leaving 11 bases not matched to a gene. Germline V lookup: CDR1 ENHRY, CDR2 SYGVKD. This CDR3 is built from 18 residues. The CDR3: CAISGSGTSGGLHYEQYF. The CDR3 region has the DNA TGTGCCATCAGTGGTTCCGGGACTAGCGGGGGCCTACACTACGAGCAGTACTTC.

CDR3 residues: CATSYPGTDTGELFF. In nucleotides, the CDR3 is TGTGCCACCAGTTATCCCGGGACCGACACCGGGGAGCTGTTTTTT. J is TRBJ2-2 and V is TRBV24-1; tentatively, D is TRBD1 or TRBD2 (5 bases each). CDR1 and CDR2 from the germline V gene are KGHDR and SFDVKD. The CDR3 is 15 residues long. V lost 6 bases and J 3 bases, leaving 13 bases between the germline ends.

This clonotype was detected only once. This chain joins TRBV5-5 and TRBJ2-3; the match to TRBD1 covers 12 bases. The germline gives CDR1 SGHKS, CDR2 YYEKEE (reference sequence). CDR3 length: 16 amino acids. Trimming at V came to 4 bases and at J to 8 bases, leaving 11 bases not matched to a gene. This chain's CDR3 is CASSSSPGQGAGTQYF. The CDR3 DNA follows: TGTGCCAGCAGCAGCTCCCCGGGACAGGGGGCAGGTACGCAGTATTTT. The variable domain in full, with the rest retrieved from reference TRBV5-5 and TRBJ2-3, is DAGVTQSPTHLIKTRGQQVTLRCSPISGHKSVSWYQQVLGQGPQFIFQYYEKEERGRGNFPDRFSARQFPNYSSELNVNALLLGDSALYLCASSSSPGQGAGTQYFGPGTRLTVL.

This clonotype appeared many times. The chain employs TRBV7-8 and TRBJ2-5; perhaps TRBD2 as D (5 bases). Trimming removed 1 base from V and 5 bases from J, with 8 bases in between. This CDR3 region has 13 residues. CDR1 is SGHVS, CDR2 FQNEAQ, per germline. The CDR3 region has the DNA TGTGCCAGCAGCTTAGGACTATCGGAGACCCAGTACTTC. Residues: CASSLGLSETQYF.

This clonotype was counted between two and nine times. The genes are TRBV12-3 or TRBV12-4 and TRBJ1-3; D not certain. Deletions cut 1 base from V and 0 bases from J, with 7 bases between. This CDR3 is built from 15 residues. The CDR3 sequence: CASSLGANSGNTIYF. The CDR3 region has the DNA TGTGCCAGCAGTTTAGGAGCCAACTCTGGAAACACCATATATTTT.

This chain links TRBV9 with TRBJ2-1; tentatively, D is TRBD1 (5 bases). The germline V and J ends were trimmed by 4 bases and 4 bases, with 12 bases remaining between them. Germline assignment: CDR1 SGDLS and CDR2 YYNGEE. The CDR3 extends over 14 amino acids. The CDR3 protein is CASSPQGGYNEQFF. CDR3 nucleotides: TGTGCCAGCAGCCCCCAGGGCGGTTACAATGAGCAGTTCTTC. The variable domain in full, with the rest retrieved from reference TRBV9 and TRBJ2-1, is DSGVTQTPKHLITATGQRVTLRCSPRSGDLSVYWYQQSLDQGLQFLIQYYNGEERAKGNILERFSAQQFPDLHSELNLSSLELGDSALYFCASSPQGGYNEQFFGPGTRLTVL.

This clonotype was seen more than once but under ten times. This chain links TRBV12-3 or TRBV12-4 with TRBJ2-2; D tentatively reads TRBD1 or TRBD2 (5 bases each). Trimming pared 7 bases from V and 4 bases from J, leaving 16 bases between. CDR3 size: 15 residues. The CDR3 sequence: CASTLQWGITGELFF. For the CDR3, the DNA is TGTGCCAGCACCCTCCAGTGGGGGATCACCGGGGAGCTGTTTTTT.

V and J are TRBV28 and TRBJ2-3, with D possibly matching TRBD2 (6 bases). With 8 bases removed from V and 4 bases from J, the gap between germline ends came to 19 bases. CDR1 and CDR2 (germline): MDHEN, SYDVKM. The CDR3 spans 15 residues. The CDR3 DNA sequence: TGTGCCAGCCGCGGGACGGCGGGTATGGCAGATACGCAGTATTTT. This translates into CASRGTAGMADTQYF.

This clonotype was counted between two and nine times. The chain carries TRBV12-3 or TRBV12-4 and TRBJ1-1; TRBD1 aligns across 9 bases. Germline trimming cut 5 bases from V and 5 bases from J; bases unmatched to any gene: 6. The CDR3 covers 14 residues. The CDR3 DNA follows: TGTGCCAGCAGTGAGACAGGGGGTTGGACTGAAGCTTTCTTT. Protein product: CASSETGGWTEAFF.

The V gene is TRBV27, the J gene TRBJ2-1; a weak D match, TRBD2 (6 bases). The CDR3 loop spans 16 amino acids. The V gene's germline CDR1 is MNHEY and CDR2 SMNVEV (reference sequence). V shed 3 bases and J shed 4 bases, with 16 bases lying between them. Here the CDR3 DNA reads TGTGCCAGCAGTTTCCGGCTTTCGGAGGGATACAATGAGCAGTTCTTC. The encoded protein is CASSFRLSEGYNEQFF.

CDR3 protein: CASSLNGAWVADTQYF. The CDR3 bases are TGTGCCAGCAGTTTAAATGGGGCTTGGGTAGCAGATACGCAGTATTTT. This rearrangement joins TRBV11-2 to TRBJ2-3, with D possibly being TRBD1 (5 bases). Looked up from germline, CDR1 is SGHAT and CDR2 is FQNNGV. The CDR3 runs to 16 residues. V dropped 6 bases and J dropped 4 bases, with 20 bases sitting between them.

This chain's CDR3 is CASSPGPVNSPLHF. The CDR3 nucleotides are TGTGCCAGCAGCCCCGGCCCGGTCAATTCACCCCTCCACTTT. V is TRBV7-2 and J is TRBJ1-6, with D uncertain. V shed 5 bases and J shed 7 bases, with 12 bases lying between them. Germline CDR1 and CDR2: SGHTA and FQGNSA. This CDR3 region has 14 residues.

This chain uses TRBV6-1 with TRBJ2-7; D gene uncertain. V was pared by 1 base and J by 12 bases, with 13 bases between. The germline V gene has CDR1 MNHNS and CDR2 SASEGT. The CDR3 totals 12 residues. This CDR3 reads CASSEGRGLWYF. The DNA of the CDR3 is TGTGCCAGCAGTGAAGGCCGTGGGCTTTGGTACTTC.

The chain carries TRBV20-1 and TRBJ1-4, with no clear D. The CDR3 extends over 15 amino acids. Germline V gene sequence: CDR1 DFQATT, CDR2 SNEGSKA (reference sequence). With 5 bases removed from V and 5 bases from J, the gap between germline ends came to 18 bases. The CDR3 DNA reads TGCAGTGCTTTCCCCCCTCTGAGCGGAAATGAAAAACTGTTTTTT. Its translation: CSAFPPLSGNEKLFF.

This clonotype has a count of ten or more. This rearrangement joins TRBV9 to TRBJ2-1; D gene unclear. This CDR3 has 11 amino acids. V lost 0 bases, J lost 10 bases, and 5 bases lay in between. Looked up from germline, CDR1 is SGDLS and CDR2 is YYNGEE. CDR3 bases: TGTGCCAGCAGCGTAGGGGCCGAGCAGTTCTTC. Its protein product is CASSVGAEQFF.

This clonotype was counted at least ten times. V is TRBV7-2 and J is TRBJ2-6; D not certain. The CDR3 is 15 amino acids. Germline V lookup: CDR1 SGHTA, CDR2 FQGNSA. Trimming took 2 bases from V and 0 from J, leaving 5 bases between them. The CDR3 is CASSLRSSGANVLTF. In DNA, the CDR3 is TGTGCCAGCAGCTTAAGGAGCTCTGGGGCCAACGTCCTGACTTTC.

This clonotype was counted many times. The rearrangement links TRBV6-4 to TRBJ2-2, with D unclear. V lost 5 bases and J 0 bases, leaving 7 bases between the germline ends. The germline CDR1 and CDR2 sequences are MRHNA and SNTAGT. The CDR3 extends over 14 amino acids. Written as DNA, the CDR3 is TGTGCCAGCAGTTGGACGTCGAACACCGGGGAGCTGTTTTTT. Its translation is CASSWTSNTGELFF.

This chain uses TRBV10-3 with TRBJ2-2, with 7 bases identical to TRBD2. With V trimmed by 10 bases and J by 0 bases, 8 bases remained unmatched. Per the germline V gene, CDR1 is ENHRY and CDR2 is SYGVKD. CDR3 length: 15 residues. The CDR3 DNA follows: TGTGCCACCAGACCTAGCGGAACGAACACCGGGGAGCTGTTTTTT. Protein product: CATRPSGTNTGELFF.

This clonotype was counted only a few times. One junction end does not reproduce the germline sequence, and a read error may be involved. V and J are TRBV20-1 and TRBJ2-1; D perhaps matches TRBD1 (6 bases). CDR1 and CDR2 (germline): DFQATT, SNEGSKA (reference sequence). The CDR3 loop spans 15 amino acids. CDR3 nucleotides: TGCAGTGCTAGGCCCTCTGGACAGACCTACAATGGGCAGTTCTTC. Its translation: CSARPSGQTYNGQFF.

The chain links TRBV2 to TRBJ1-2, with D perhaps TRBD1 (6 bases). Germline V gene lookup returns CDR1 SNHLY and CDR2 FYNNEI. This CDR3 has 16 amino acids. The V end was cut by 5 bases, the J end by 0 bases, with 16 bases between. The CDR3 region has the DNA TGTGCCAGCAGTTTAACCGGGACACCCTCTAACTATGGCTACACCTTC. It encodes CASSLTGTPSNYGYTF. The variable domain in full, with the rest retrieved from reference TRBV2 and TRBJ1-2, is EPEVTQTPSHQVTQMGQEVILRCVPISNHLYFYWYRQILGQKVEFLVSFYNNEISEKSEIFDDQFSVERPDGSNFTLKIRSTKLEDSAMYFCASSLTGTPSNYGYTFGSGTRLTVV.

V usage is TRBV27 and J usage is TRBJ1-3; D not resolved. There are 15 residues in the CDR3. CDR1 MNHEY and CDR2 SMNVEV come from the germline V gene (reference sequence). V lost 6 bases and J lost 1, with 13 bases in between. CDR3 in DNA: TGTGCCAGCAGCCGAGGTGGCAGTTCTGGAAACACCATATATTTT. Amino acids: CASSRGGSSGNTIYF.

The rearrangement joins TRBV25-1 to TRBJ2-7, with D tentatively TRBD1 (5 bases). The CDR3 totals 13 residues. The V gene's germline CDR1 is MGHDK and CDR2 SYGVNS. V lost 3 bases to trimming and J lost 5 bases, with 11 bases between them. The CDR3 loop is CASSDPTRDEQYF. For the CDR3, the DNA is TGTGCCAGCAGTGACCCCACCAGGGACGAGCAGTACTTC.

The sample holds a few counts of this clonotype. This CDR3 reads CASSTGTGANYGYTF. The DNA of the CDR3 is TGTGCCAGCAGTACAGGGACAGGGGCGAACTATGGCTACACCTTC. The chain is built from TRBV27 and TRBJ1-2, with TRBD1 matching over 10 bases. Germline lookup yields CDR1 MNHEY and CDR2 SMNVEV (reference sequence). The length of the CDR3 is 15 residues. Trimming removed 5 bases from V and 2 bases from J; junction bases left unmatched: 5.

This clonotype was found many times. The V call is TRBV2, the J call TRBJ2-7; TRBD1 agrees at 9 bases. CDR1 SNHLY and CDR2 FYNNEI come from the germline V gene. The length of the CDR3 is 14 residues. V lost 5 bases and J lost 2; bases outside the gene matches: 4. This CDR3 reads CASSSRQGAYEQYF. For the CDR3, the DNA is TGTGCCAGCAGTTCTCGACAGGGGGCCTACGAGCAGTACTTC.

V usage is TRBV7-2 and J usage is TRBJ1-2; perhaps TRBD1 as D (5 bases). This CDR3 contains 15 residues. The V gene's germline CDR1 is SGHTA and CDR2 FQGNSA. V was trimmed by 3 bases and J by 2 bases, leaving 13 bases between them. The chain's CDR3 is CASSFSGAGNYGYTF. Here the CDR3 DNA reads TGTGCCAGCAGCTTTTCCGGGGCGGGGAACTATGGCTACACCTTC.

V usage is TRBV6-5 and J usage is TRBJ2-1; 8 bases map to TRBD2. The CDR3 contains 16 residues. Germline V gene sequence: CDR1 MNHEY, CDR2 SVGAGI. V shed 0 bases, J shed 7 bases, and the junction held 8 bases outside the gene matches. The CDR3 DNA follows: TGTGCCAGCAGTTACTCCCCAGCGGGGGCTACTAATGAGCAGTTCTTC. It is translated as CASSYSPAGATNEQFF.

V usage is TRBV9 and J usage is TRBJ2-3, with 11 bases aligning to TRBD2. This CDR3 contains 18 residues. The junction had 9 bases not matched to a gene; V was cut back by 3 bases and J by 0 bases. Germline CDR1 and CDR2: SGDLS and YYNGEE. CDR3 residues: CASSGTSGSDSSTDTQYF. The DNA for the CDR3 is TGTGCCAGCAGCGGAACTAGCGGGAGTGATTCTAGCACAGATACGCAGTATTTT.

This chain's CDR3 is CASSLGTIAGVFYEQYF. The DNA for the CDR3 is TGTGCCAGCAGTTTAGGTACTATTGCTGGCGTGTTCTACGAGCAGTACTTC. V usage is TRBV6-2 or TRBV6-3 and J usage is TRBJ2-7; no firm D call. V was shortened by 4 bases and J by 3 bases, with 22 bases between the two germline ends. Germline assignment: CDR1 MNHEY and CDR2 SVGEGT. CDR3 length: 17 amino acids.

This chain uses TRBV7-2 with TRBJ2-7; 13 nucleotides match TRBD2. Looked up from germline, CDR1 is SGHTA and CDR2 is FQGNSA. The CDR3 length is 16 residues. The trim removed 4 bases at V and 2 bases at J, leaving 5 bases unmatched. The CDR3 DNA sequence: TGTGCCAGCAGCTCCCGGACTAGCGGGAGCCCCTACGAGCAGTACTTC. It specifies CASSSRTSGSPYEQYF.